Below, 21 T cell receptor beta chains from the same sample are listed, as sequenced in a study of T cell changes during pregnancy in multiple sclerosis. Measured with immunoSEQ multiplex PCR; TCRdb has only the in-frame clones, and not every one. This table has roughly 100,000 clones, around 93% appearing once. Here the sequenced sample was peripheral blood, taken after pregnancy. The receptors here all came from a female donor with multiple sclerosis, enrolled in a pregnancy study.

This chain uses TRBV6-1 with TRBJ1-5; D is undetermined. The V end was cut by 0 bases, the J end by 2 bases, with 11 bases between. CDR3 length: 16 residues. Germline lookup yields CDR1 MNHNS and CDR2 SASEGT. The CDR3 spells CASSEALPGRNQPQHF. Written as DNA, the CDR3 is TGTGCCAGCAGTGAAGCGCTTCCCGGTCGCAATCAGCCCCAGCATTTT.

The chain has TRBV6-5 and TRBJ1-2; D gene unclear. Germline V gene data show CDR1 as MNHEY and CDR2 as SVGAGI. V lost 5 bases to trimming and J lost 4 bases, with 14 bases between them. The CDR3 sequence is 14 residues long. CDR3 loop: CASSQRARPYGYTF. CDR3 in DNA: TGTGCCAGCAGTCAGCGGGCCAGGCCCTATGGCTACACCTTC.

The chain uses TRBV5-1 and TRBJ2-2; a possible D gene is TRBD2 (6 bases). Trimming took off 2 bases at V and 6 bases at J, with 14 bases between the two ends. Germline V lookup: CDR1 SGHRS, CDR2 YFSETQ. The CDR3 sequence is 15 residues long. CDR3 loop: CASSFEGSGAGELFF. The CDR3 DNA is TGCGCCAGCAGCTTCGAGGGATCGGGGGCCGGGGAGCTGTTTTTT.

Here the CDR3 DNA reads TGTGCCAGCAGTTACGGGGGCCACGGAGATACGCAGTATTTT. Protein sequence: CASSYGGHGDTQYF. The rearrangement uses TRBV6-5 and TRBJ2-3; weak D call: TRBD1 (6 bases). CDR1 and CDR2 from the germline V gene are MNHEY and SVGAGI. Deletions cut 2 bases from V and 5 bases from J, with 11 bases between. The CDR3 loop spans 14 amino acids.

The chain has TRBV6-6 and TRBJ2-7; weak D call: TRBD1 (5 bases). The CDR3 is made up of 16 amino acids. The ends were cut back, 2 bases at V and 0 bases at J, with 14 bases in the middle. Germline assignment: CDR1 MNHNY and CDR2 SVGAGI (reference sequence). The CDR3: CASSYRFGQSSYEQYF. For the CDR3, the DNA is TGTGCCAGCAGTTACCGCTTTGGACAAAGCTCCTACGAGCAGTACTTC.

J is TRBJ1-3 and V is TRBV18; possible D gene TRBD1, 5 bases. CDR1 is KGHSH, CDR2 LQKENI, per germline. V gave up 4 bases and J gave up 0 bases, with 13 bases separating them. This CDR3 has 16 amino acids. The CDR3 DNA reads TGTGCCAGCTCACTAGGGGAAGGGGTCTCTGGAAACACCATATATTTT. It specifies CASSLGEGVSGNTIYF.

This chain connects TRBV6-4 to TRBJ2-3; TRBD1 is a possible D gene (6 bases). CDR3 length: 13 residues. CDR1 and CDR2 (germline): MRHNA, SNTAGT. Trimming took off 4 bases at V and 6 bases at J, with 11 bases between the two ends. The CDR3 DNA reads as TGTGCCAGCAGTGTAGGACAGCGGGATACGCAGTATTTT. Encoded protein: CASSVGQRDTQYF.

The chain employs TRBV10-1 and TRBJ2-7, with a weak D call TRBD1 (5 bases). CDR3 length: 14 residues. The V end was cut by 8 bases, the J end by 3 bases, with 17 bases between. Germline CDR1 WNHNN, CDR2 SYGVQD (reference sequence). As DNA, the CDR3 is TGCGCCAGCCGTTCGACAGCAACTGTCTACGAGCAGTACTTC. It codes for CASRSTATVYEQYF.

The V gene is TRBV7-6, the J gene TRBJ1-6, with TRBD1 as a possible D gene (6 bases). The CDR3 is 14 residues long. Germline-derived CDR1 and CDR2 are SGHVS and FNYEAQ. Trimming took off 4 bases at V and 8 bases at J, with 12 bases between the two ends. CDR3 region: CASSSTGRDSPLHF. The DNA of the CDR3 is TGTGCCAGCAGCTCTACAGGGAGAGATTCACCCCTCCACTTT.

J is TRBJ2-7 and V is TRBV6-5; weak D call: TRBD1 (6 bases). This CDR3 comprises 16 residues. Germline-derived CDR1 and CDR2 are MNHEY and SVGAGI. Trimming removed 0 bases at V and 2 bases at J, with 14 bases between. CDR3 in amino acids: CASSYSYRDKAYEQYF. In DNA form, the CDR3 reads TGTGCCAGCAGTTACTCCTACCGGGACAAGGCCTACGAGCAGTACTTC.

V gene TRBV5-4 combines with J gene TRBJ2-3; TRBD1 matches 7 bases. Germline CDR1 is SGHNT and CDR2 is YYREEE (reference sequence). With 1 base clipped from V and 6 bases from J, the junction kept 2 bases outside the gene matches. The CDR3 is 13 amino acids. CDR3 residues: CASSLTGADTQYF. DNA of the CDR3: TGTGCCAGCAGCTTGACAGGGGCGGATACGCAGTATTTT.

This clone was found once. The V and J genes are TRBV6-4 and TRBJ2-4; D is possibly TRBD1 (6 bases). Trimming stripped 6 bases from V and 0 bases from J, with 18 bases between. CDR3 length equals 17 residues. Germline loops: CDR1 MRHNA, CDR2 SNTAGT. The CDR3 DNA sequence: TGTGCCAGCAGACTACTCGACAGGTTCCTAGCCAAAAACATTCAGTACTTC. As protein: CASRLLDRFLAKNIQYF.

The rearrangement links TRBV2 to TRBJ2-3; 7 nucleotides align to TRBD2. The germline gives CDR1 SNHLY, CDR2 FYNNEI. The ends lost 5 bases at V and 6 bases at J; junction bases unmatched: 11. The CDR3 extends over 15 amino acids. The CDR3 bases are TGTGCCAGCAGTAAAACGGGGGGTACGGGGGATACGCAGTATTTT. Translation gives CASSKTGGTGDTQYF.

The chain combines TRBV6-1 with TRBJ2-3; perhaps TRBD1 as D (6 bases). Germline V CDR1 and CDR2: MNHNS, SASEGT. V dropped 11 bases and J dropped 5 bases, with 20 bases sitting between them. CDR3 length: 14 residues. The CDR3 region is CASQGIIYGDTQYF. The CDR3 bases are TGTGCCTCTCAGGGGATCATCTACGGAGATACGCAGTATTTT.

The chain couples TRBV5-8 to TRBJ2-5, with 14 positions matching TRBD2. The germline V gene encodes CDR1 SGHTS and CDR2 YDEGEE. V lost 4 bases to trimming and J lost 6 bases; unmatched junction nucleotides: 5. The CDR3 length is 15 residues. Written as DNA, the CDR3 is TGTGCCAGCAGCGGTGGGACTAGCGGGAGCCAGACCCAGTACTTC. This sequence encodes CASSGGTSGSQTQYF.

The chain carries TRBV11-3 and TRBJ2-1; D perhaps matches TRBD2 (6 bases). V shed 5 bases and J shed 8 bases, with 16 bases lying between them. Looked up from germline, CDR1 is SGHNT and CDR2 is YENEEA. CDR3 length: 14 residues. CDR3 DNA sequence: TGTGCCAGCAGCCCGAGGGACTCTCGAGATGAGCAGTTCTTC. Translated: CASSPRDSRDEQFF. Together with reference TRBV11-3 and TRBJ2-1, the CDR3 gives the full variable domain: EAGVVQSPRYKIIEKKQPVAFWCNPISGHNTLYWYLQNLGQGPELLIRYENEEAVDDSQLPKDRFSAERLKGVDSTLKIQPAELGDSAVYLCASSPRDSRDEQFFGPGTRLTVL.

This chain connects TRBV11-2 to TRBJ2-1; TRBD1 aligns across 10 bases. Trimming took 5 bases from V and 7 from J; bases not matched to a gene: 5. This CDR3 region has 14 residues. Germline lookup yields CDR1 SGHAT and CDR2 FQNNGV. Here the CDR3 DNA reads TGTGCCAGCAGCCCGGGACAGGGGAGGAATGAGCAGTTCTTC. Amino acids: CASSPGQGRNEQFF.

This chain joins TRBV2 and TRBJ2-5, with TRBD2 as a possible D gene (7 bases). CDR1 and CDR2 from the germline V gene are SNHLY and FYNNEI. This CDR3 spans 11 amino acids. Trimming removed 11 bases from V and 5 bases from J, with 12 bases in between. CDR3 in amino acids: CAPEGGETQYF. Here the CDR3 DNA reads TGTGCCCCGGAGGGGGGGGAGACCCAGTACTTC.

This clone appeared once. CDR3: CASSSRQGKFEKLFF. The CDR3 DNA is TGTGCCAGCAGTTCGAGACAGGGGAAGTTTGAAAAACTGTTTTTT. The chain has TRBV27 and TRBJ1-4; 8 bases agree with TRBD1. Germline V gene lookup returns CDR1 MNHEY and CDR2 SMNVEV (reference sequence). The CDR3 runs to 15 residues. The V segment lost 4 bases and the J segment 7 bases; nucleotides outside the gene matches: 8.

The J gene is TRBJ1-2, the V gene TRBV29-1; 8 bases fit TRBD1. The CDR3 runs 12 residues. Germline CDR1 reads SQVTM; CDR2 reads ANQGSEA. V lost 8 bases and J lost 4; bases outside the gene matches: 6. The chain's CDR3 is CSHSTGGYGYTF. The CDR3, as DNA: TGCAGCCACTCAACAGGGGGCTATGGCTACACCTTC. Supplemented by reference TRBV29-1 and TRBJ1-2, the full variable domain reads SAVISQKPSRDICQRGTSLTIQCQVDSQVTMMFWYRQQPGQSLTLIATANQGSEATYESGFVIDKFPISRPNLTFSTLTVSNMSPEDSSIYLCSHSTGGYGYTFGSGTRLTVV.

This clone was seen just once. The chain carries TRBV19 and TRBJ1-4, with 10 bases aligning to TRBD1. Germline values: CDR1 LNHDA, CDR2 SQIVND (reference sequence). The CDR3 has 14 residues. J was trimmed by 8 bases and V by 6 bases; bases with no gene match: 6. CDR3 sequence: CASRPGQGYEKLFF. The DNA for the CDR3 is TGTGCCAGTAGACCGGGACAGGGGTACGAAAAACTGTTTTTT. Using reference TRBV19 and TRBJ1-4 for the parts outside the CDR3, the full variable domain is DGGITQSPKYLFRKEGQNVTLSCEQNLNHDAMYWYRQDPGQGLRLIYYSQIVNDFQKGDIAEGYSVSREKKESFPLTVTSAQKNPTAFYLCASRPGQGYEKLFFGSGTQLSVL.